This T cell receptor beta chain derives from a study of T cell responses to AZD1222 COVID-19 vaccine. General observations from the study: Spike-spanning, vaccine-associated CD4 TCRs were dominant at 160-218 and 743-854.

The CDR3 is 15 amino acids. Germline V lookup: CDR1 MNHEY, CDR2 SVGAGI. The germline V and J ends were trimmed by 0 bases and 9 bases, with 18 bases remaining between them. With regard to this clone: What it binds is not known.

Data came from immunoSEQ multiplex PCR; TCRdb stores just in-frame clones and leaves some out. The sample includes approximately 100,000 clones, more than 85% of them seen just once. This TCR came from an adult in good health. Here the sequenced sample was peripheral blood, taken on day 0 of AZD1222 vaccination. The chain is built from TRBV6-5 and TRBJ2-7, with D maybe TRBD1 (6 bases). The chain's CDR3 is CASSYSPGQRQGQYF. In DNA, the CDR3 is TGTGCCAGCAGTTACTCGCCGGGACAACGGCAGGGGCAGTACTTC.